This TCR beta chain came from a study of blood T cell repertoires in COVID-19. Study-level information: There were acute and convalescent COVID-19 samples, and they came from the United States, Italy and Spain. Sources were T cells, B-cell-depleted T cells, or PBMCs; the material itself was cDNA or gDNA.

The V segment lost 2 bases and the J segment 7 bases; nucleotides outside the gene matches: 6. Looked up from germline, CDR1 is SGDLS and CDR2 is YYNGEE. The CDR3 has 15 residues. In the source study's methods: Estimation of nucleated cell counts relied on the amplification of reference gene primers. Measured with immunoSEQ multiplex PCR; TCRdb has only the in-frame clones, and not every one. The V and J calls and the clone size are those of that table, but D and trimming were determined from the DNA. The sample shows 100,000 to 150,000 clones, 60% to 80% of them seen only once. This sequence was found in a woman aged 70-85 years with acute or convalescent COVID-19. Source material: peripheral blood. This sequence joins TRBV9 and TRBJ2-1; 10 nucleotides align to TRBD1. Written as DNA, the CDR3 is TGTGCCAGCAGCGTGGGGGACAGGGGATGGAATGAGCAGTTCTTC. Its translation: CASSVGDRGWNEQFF. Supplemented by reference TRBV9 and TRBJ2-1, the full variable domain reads DSGVTQTPKHLITATGQRVTLRCSPRSGDLSVYWYQQSLDQGLQFLIQYYNGEERAKGNILERFSAQQFPDLHSELNLSSLELGDSALYFCASSVGDRGWNEQFFGPGTRLTVL.